This TCR beta chain was recovered during a study of T-cell reconstitution after alpha-beta-depleted transplantation in children. The study's findings and limits: There were some patients whose high TCRbeta diversity at day 60 came from surviving recipient T cells and thymic progenitors. The study reportedly traced alpha-beta T cells about two months after transplant to several hundred expanded graft clones. After one year, T-cell counts and TCRbeta diversity mostly came from new T cells.

Unique molecular identifiers were built into the TCRbeta library. Via MiXCR, TCRdb re-called the PCR reads, giving one row per CDR3 protein. The table records approximately 800,000 distinct CDR3 sequences, roughly 16% of them present only once. This clonotype was detected a few times. Its antigen is unknown. Germline-derived CDR1 and CDR2 are SGHRS and YFSETQ. The CDR3 is made up of 14 amino acids. V was pared by 1 base and J by 3 bases, with 10 bases between. This sequence joins TRBV5-1 and TRBJ1-2; D gene ambiguous. The source was PBMCs, mostly from graft donor cells, collected 360 days after TCRalphabeta/CD19-depleted stem cell transplant. The TCR comes from a male patient between 5 and 17 years old who had a stem cell transplant for acute lymphoblastic leukemia, so the T cells may come from the graft donor. CDR3 residues: CASSLMGSHYGYTF. CDR3 coding DNA: TGCGCCAGCAGCTTGATGGGGTCTCACTATGGCTACACCTTC.